This entry is about one T cell receptor beta chain. This record comes from a study of blood T cell repertoires in COVID-19. As for the study in general: The United States, Italy and Spain were the sources of the acute and convalescent COVID-19 samples.

A Seattle source enrolled patients during active infection and followed them longitudinally. In the original processing: For nucleated cells, counts were estimated from reference gene primer amplification. Profiled with immunoSEQ multiplex PCR; TCRdb holds only in-frame clones, not every one. V and J calls and clone size follow that table, whereas D and trimming were derived from the DNA. The sample holds about 98,000 clones, roughly 92% seen once. CDR3 length equals 15 residues. V dropped 3 bases and J dropped 5; count of bases not matched to a gene: 5. Germline V gene data show CDR1 as SGHRS and CDR2 as YFSETQ.

Sequenced material: peripheral blood. This TCR came from a woman in her fifties or sixties with COVID-19, enrolled during active disease. The genes are TRBV5-1 and TRBJ1-2; 12 bases align to TRBD1. The CDR3 spells CASSSGTGGGYGYTF. The CDR3 DNA reads as TGCGCCAGCAGCTCCGGGACAGGGGGCGGGTATGGCTACACCTTC.